Below are 22 T cell receptor beta chains sequenced from a single sample in a study of T cell changes during pregnancy in multiple sclerosis (dated by TCRdb to between 2018 and 2021). The library was obtained by the immunoSEQ multiplex PCR assay. Here the immuneACCESS table is served through TCRdb, limited to in-frame sequences with V and J called. Missing clones are a known gap in these copies; in checked studies unresolved V genes cover under half, and the rest lacks a known reason. In this sample the table shows about 38,000 clones, 90% of which occur a single time. Approximately 0.52% of the sample is in the top ten clones. Specimen: CD4+ T cells from peripheral blood mononuclear cells, collected in the second trimester of pregnancy. These receptors all stem from a female donor with multiple sclerosis, enrolled in a pregnancy study.

This clone has just one count. The chain joins TRBV5-1 to TRBJ1-5, with D unclear. The CDR3 contains 14 residues. Germline values: CDR1 SGHRS, CDR2 YFSETQ. The V end was cut by 0 bases, the J end by 4 bases, with 8 bases between. CDR3 in amino acids: CASSLGQANQPQHF. In DNA, the CDR3 is TGCGCCAGCAGCTTGGGGCAGGCAAATCAGCCCCAGCATTTT.

The V gene is TRBV5-6, the J gene TRBJ1-4, with D unclear. The V end lost 5 bases, the J end lost 0 bases, and 20 bases lay between the germline ends. Looked up from germline, CDR1 is SGHDT and CDR2 is YYEEEE. This CDR3 comprises 18 residues. The CDR3 region has the DNA TGTGCCAGCAGTAACACGGGATGGCGGACTGCAACTAATGAAAAACTGTTTTTT. This codes for CASSNTGWRTATNEKLFF.

The rearrangement uses TRBV28 and TRBJ2-7; D is perhaps TRBD2 (6 bases). Trimming shortened V by 5 bases and J by 4 bases, and 15 bases separated the two germline ends. CDR1 MDHEN and CDR2 SYDVKM come from the germline V gene. The CDR3 loop spans 14 amino acids. This CDR3 is CASSQDGTDYEQYF. CDR3 DNA: TGTGCCAGCAGTCAGGACGGGACTGATTACGAGCAGTACTTC. The full variable domain, in which reference TRBV28 and TRBJ2-7 provide the parts outside the CDR3, is DVKVTQSSRYLVKRTGEKVFLECVQDMDHENMFWYRQDPGLGLRLIYFSYDVKMKEKGDIPEGYSVSREKKERFSLILESASTNQTSMYLCASSQDGTDYEQYFGPGTRLTVT.

In DNA form, the CDR3 reads TGTGCCAGTAGTCAGCAATTCGGGACAGGGGGGACTGAAGCTTTCTTT. Its protein product is CASSQQFGTGGTEAFF. This sequence joins TRBV19 and TRBJ1-1, with 11 bases aligning to TRBD1. Germline trimming cut 5 bases from V and 5 bases from J; bases unmatched to any gene: 10. The CDR3 loop spans 16 amino acids. CDR1 LNHDA and CDR2 SQIVND come from the germline V gene (reference sequence).

CDR3 in amino acids: CASSLNRRPLADLQETQYF. The CDR3 nucleotides are TGTGCCAGCAGCTTAAACCGGCGGCCCCTAGCGGACCTACAAGAGACCCAGTACTTC. The chain joins TRBV7-2 to TRBJ2-5; the match to TRBD2 covers 7 bases. V trimming: 2 bases; J trimming: 2 bases; junction bases outside the gene matches: 17. CDR1 SGHTA and CDR2 FQGNSA come from the germline V gene. CDR3 length: 19 residues.

The rearrangement joins TRBV28 to TRBJ2-5; D might be TRBD1 (6 bases). Per germline, CDR1 MDHEN and CDR2 SYDVKM. Trimming took 4 bases from V and 6 from J, leaving 15 bases between them. The CDR3 consists of 14 residues. The CDR3 sequence is CASSSWTVRQTQYF. CDR3 nucleotides: TGTGCCAGCAGTTCGTGGACAGTTCGGCAGACCCAGTACTTC.

This clone was seen more than once but under ten times. Distinct nucleotide sequences in the sample also encode this CDR3. This chain joins TRBV7-3 and TRBJ2-2; D perhaps matches TRBD2 (6 bases). Trimming shortened V by 5 bases and J by 1 base, and 14 bases separated the two germline ends. Germline V gene sequence: CDR1 SGHTA, CDR2 FQGTGA. The CDR3 loop spans 16 amino acids. Written as DNA, the CDR3 is TGTGCCAGCAGCCCGGCGCGGGGTGGGAACACCGGGGAGCTGTTTTTT. Translated: CASSPARGGNTGELFF. The entire variable domain, with the rest obtained from reference TRBV7-3 and TRBJ2-2, is as follows: GAGVSQTPSNKVTEKGKYVELRCDPISGHTALYWYRQSLGQGPEFLIYFQGTGAADDSGLPNDRFFAVRPEGSVSTLKIQRTERGDSAVYLCASSPARGGNTGELFFGEGSRLTVL.

The rearrangement joins TRBV18 to TRBJ1-4, with 7 bases aligning to TRBD1. The CDR3 is 16 residues long. The J segment lost 0 bases and the V segment lost 4 bases, leaving 5 bases of the junction unmatched. Germline CDR1 is KGHSH and CDR2 is LQKENI. CDR3: CASSRDRLATNEKLFF. The CDR3 DNA reads TGTGCCAGCTCACGGGACAGACTTGCAACTAATGAAAAACTGTTTTTT.

This chain connects TRBV2 to TRBJ2-1, with 11 bases matching TRBD2. Germline CDR1 is SNHLY and CDR2 is FYNNEI. This CDR3 has 17 residues. Trimming at V came to 6 bases and at J to 1 base, leaving 8 bases not matched to a gene. The CDR3 bases are TGTGCCAGCAGGGACCCGCTAGCGGGAGGATCCTACAATGAGCAGTTCTTC. Its translation is CASRDPLAGGSYNEQFF. Supplemented by reference TRBV2 and TRBJ2-1, the full variable domain reads EPEVTQTPSHQVTQMGQEVILRCVPISNHLYFYWYRQILGQKVEFLVSFYNNEISEKSEIFDDQFSVERPDGSNFTLKIRSTKLEDSAMYFCASRDPLAGGSYNEQFFGPGTRLTVL.

The V gene is TRBV27, the J gene TRBJ2-1; tentative D call: TRBD2 (6 bases). Germline V CDR1 and CDR2: MNHEY, SMNVEV (reference sequence). The V gene lost 6 bases and the J gene lost 4 bases, with 13 bases spanning the gap. The CDR3 totals 14 residues. This CDR3 is CASRPLAIYNEQFF. The CDR3 DNA sequence: TGTGCCAGCAGACCTCTAGCGATATACAATGAGCAGTTCTTC.

This chain joins TRBV18 and TRBJ1-4; D might be TRBD1 (6 bases). V lost 10 bases and J lost 5, with 14 bases in between. Germline V gene lookup returns CDR1 KGHSH and CDR2 LQKENI. The CDR3 has 13 amino acids. Here the CDR3 reads CATTGQINEKLFF. The CDR3 bases are TGTGCCACCACAGGACAGATCAATGAAAAACTGTTTTTT.

This chain uses TRBV7-2 with TRBJ1-1; D not resolved. Trimming took 2 bases from V and 0 from J, leaving 4 bases between them. The germline V gene has CDR1 SGHTA and CDR2 FQGNSA. CDR3 size: 13 residues. The CDR3 nucleotides read TGTGCCAGCAGCTTACAGGTGAACACTGAAGCTTTCTTT. Translation gives CASSLQVNTEAFF.

The chain has TRBV6-5 and TRBJ2-1; weak D call: TRBD2 (5 bases). The V end lost 4 bases, the J end lost 0 bases, and 13 bases lay between the germline ends. This CDR3 region has 16 residues. Germline V gene data show CDR1 as MNHEY and CDR2 as SVGAGI. CDR3 region: CASSSEGSNSYNEQFF. CDR3 in DNA: TGTGCCAGCAGTTCAGAGGGATCCAACTCCTACAATGAGCAGTTCTTC.

The rearrangement uses TRBV28 and TRBJ2-7; a possible D gene is TRBD2 (6 bases). This CDR3 has 14 residues. Per germline, CDR1 MDHEN and CDR2 SYDVKM. V gave up 3 bases and J gave up 5 bases, with 14 bases separating them. DNA of the CDR3: TGTGCCAGCAGTTTTTCGGGAGATAAGGACGAGCAGTACTTC. Protein: CASSFSGDKDEQYF.

CDR3 loop: CASSSVGQLNYGYTF. The CDR3 nucleotides are TGTGCCAGCAGCTCCGTCGGACAGCTGAACTATGGCTACACCTTC. The chain is built from TRBV5-4 and TRBJ1-2; D possibly corresponds to TRBD1 (6 bases). Trimming took off 3 bases at V and 2 bases at J, with 14 bases between the two ends. The germline V gene encodes CDR1 SGHNT and CDR2 YYREEE (reference sequence). The CDR3 contains 15 residues.

This chain joins TRBV5-6 and TRBJ1-4; TRBD1 agrees at 8 bases. Germline loops: CDR1 SGHDT, CDR2 YYEEEE. This CDR3 has 15 amino acids. V lost 0 bases and J lost 7; bases outside the gene matches: 5. CDR3 sequence reads: CASSLGTGRGEKLFF. The CDR3 nucleotides are TGTGCCAGCAGCTTGGGGACAGGGAGGGGTGAAAAACTGTTTTTT.

Remarks on this clone: Other DNA sequences in this specimen translate into the identical CDR3. The gene calls are TRBV7-2 and TRBJ1-5, with D unclear. With 3 bases removed from V and 4 bases from J, the gap between germline ends came to 4 bases. From germline, CDR1 is SGHTA and CDR2 FQGNSA. The CDR3 is 12 amino acids. Here the CDR3 DNA reads TGTGCCAGCAGCTTTCCAAATCAGCCCCAGCATTTT. Translating it yields CASSFPNQPQHF.

This sequence joins TRBV19 and TRBJ2-1; D unresolved. The CDR3 extends over 16 amino acids. V was shortened by 1 base and J by 2 bases, with 12 bases between the two germline ends. Germline CDR1 reads LNHDA; CDR2 reads SQIVND (reference sequence). The CDR3 nucleotides are TGTGCCAGTAGTATAGGAGGCTCTTCGCCCTACAATGAGCAGTTCTTC. It is translated as CASSIGGSSPYNEQFF.

The V gene is TRBV6-5, the J gene TRBJ1-2, with D maybe TRBD1 (5 bases). Germline-derived CDR1 and CDR2 are MNHEY and SVGAGI. The CDR3 spans 13 residues. V lost 6 bases and J lost 4, with 12 bases in between. The CDR3 reads CASRSTASYGYTF. CDR3 coding DNA: TGTGCCAGCAGATCGACAGCTTCCTATGGCTACACCTTC.

The rearrangement uses TRBV7-6 and TRBJ2-1; TRBD1 might be the D (6 bases). The V and J ends lost 5 bases and 7 bases respectively, with 15 bases between them. The germline gives CDR1 SGHVS, CDR2 FNYEAQ. The CDR3 spans 14 residues. The CDR3 spells CASSRGPDRNEQFF. CDR3 DNA: TGTGCCAGCAGCCGTGGGCCTGACAGGAATGAGCAGTTCTTC.

J is TRBJ2-2 and V is TRBV7-2, with TRBD2 matching 10 bases. The CDR3 covers 16 residues. Looked up from germline, CDR1 is SGHTA and CDR2 is FQGNSA. With 5 bases clipped from V and 4 bases from J, the junction kept 7 bases outside the gene matches. For the CDR3, the DNA is TGTGCCAGCAGCAAAACTAGCGGGATGGGCACCGGGGAGCTGTTTTTT. The encoded protein is CASSKTSGMGTGELFF. The variable domain in full, completed from reference TRBV7-2 and TRBJ2-2, reads GAGVSQSPSNKVTEKGKDVELRCDPISGHTALYWYRQSLGQGLEFLIYFQGNSAPDKSGLPSDRFSAERTGGSVSTLTIQRTQQEDSAVYLCASSKTSGMGTGELFFGEGSRLTVL.

V and J are TRBV14 and TRBJ2-3; D remains unclear. Trimming took off 4 bases at V and 0 bases at J, with 2 bases between the two ends. CDR3 length equals 12 residues. Germline loops: CDR1 SGHDN, CDR2 FVKESK. Here the CDR3 DNA reads TGTGCCAGCAGCCCTAGCACAGATACGCAGTATTTT. This codes for CASSPSTDTQYF.